The clone carrying this T cell receptor beta chain was seen only once. What it binds is not known. J was trimmed by 4 bases and V by 1 base; bases with no gene match: 6. CDR3 length equals 16 residues. Germline V gene sequence: CDR1 MNHEY, CDR2 SVGEGT. This record comes from a study of persistence of HIV-infected CD4 T cells. This was the immunoSEQ version 4 assay in survey mode. The assay was immunoSEQ multiplex PCR, and TCRdb's table has in-frame clones only and misses some. The sample yields 30,000 to 35,000 clones, 80% to 90% seen once. Stimulation used about 9.2 ug/mL lysate from CMV-infected fibroblasts. Sorted nonresponding memory CD4+ T cells were CD40L-negative, CD69-negative, CD45RO-high. Donors were HIV-1-infected adults who began suppressive ART during chronic infection.

This chain connects TRBV6-2 or TRBV6-3 to TRBJ2-3; 9 bases are shared with TRBD1. The TCR originated in an adult man with HIV who was CMV-seropositive. This specimen was CD4+ T cells sorted from PBMCs after roughly 18-hour stimulation, taken from a patient who received antiretroviral therapy. The CDR3, as DNA: TGTGCCAGCAGTTACTTCGGGACAGGGCAAGCAGATACGCAGTATTTT. Translation gives CASSYFGTGQADTQYF.